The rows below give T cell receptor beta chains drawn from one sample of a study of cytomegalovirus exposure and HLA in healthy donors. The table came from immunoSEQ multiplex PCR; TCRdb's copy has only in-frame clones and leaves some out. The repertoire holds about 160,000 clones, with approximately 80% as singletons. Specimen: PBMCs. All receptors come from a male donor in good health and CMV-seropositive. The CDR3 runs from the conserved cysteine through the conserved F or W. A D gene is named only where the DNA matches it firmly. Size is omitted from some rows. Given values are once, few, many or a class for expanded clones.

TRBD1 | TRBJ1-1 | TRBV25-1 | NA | TGTGCCAGCAGTGCTGCCGACAGGGGGAACACTGAAGCTTTCTTT | CASSAADRGNTEAFF
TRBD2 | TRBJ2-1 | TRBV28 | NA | TGTGCCAGCAGCCTGTTAGGGGCTAGCGGGAGCTCCTACAATGAGCAGTTCTTC | CASSLLGASGSSYNEQFF
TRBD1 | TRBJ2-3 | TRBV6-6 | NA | TGTGCCAGCAGTTACCGCGACAGGGCCCGGGCAGATACGCAGTATTTT | CASSYRDRARADTQYF
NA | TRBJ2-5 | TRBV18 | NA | TGTGCCAGCTCACCGTTGTTGGAGGGACAAGAGACCCAGTACTTC | CASSPLLEGQETQYF
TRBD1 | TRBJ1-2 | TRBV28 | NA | TGTGCCATACCTCGACAGGGGGCGCAGGGCTACACCTTC | CAIPRQGAQGYTF
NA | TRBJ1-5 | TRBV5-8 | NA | TGTGCCAGCAGTCGACTTAGCAATCAGCCCCAGCATTTT | CASSRLSNQPQHF
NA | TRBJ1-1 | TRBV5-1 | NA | TGCGCCAGCAAACCAAGCCCCACCACTGAAGCTTTCTTT | CASKPSPTTEAFF
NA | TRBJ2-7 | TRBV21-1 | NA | TGTGCCAGCAGCAAATACGGGACAGGAGGTTACGAGCAGTACTTC | CASSKYGTGGYEQYF
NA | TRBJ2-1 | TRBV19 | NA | TGTGCCAGTAGTATTCGGACAGAAGACAATGAGCAGTTCTTC | CASSIRTEDNEQFF
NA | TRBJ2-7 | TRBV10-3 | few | TGTGCCATCAGTGAGTCCCTCGGACAGCGCTCCTACGAGCAGTACTTC | CAISESLGQRSYEQYF
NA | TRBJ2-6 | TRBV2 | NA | TGTGCCAGCAGTGAAGGGCTCAGAACTGGGGCCAACGTCCTGACTTTC | CASSEGLRTGANVLTF
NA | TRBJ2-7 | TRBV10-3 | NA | TGTGCCATCAGTCCCGGGTCCTCCTACGAGCAGTACTTC | CAISPGSSYEQYF
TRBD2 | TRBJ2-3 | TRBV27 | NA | TGTGCCAGTACGGGACTAGCGGGAGGCGGCGGAGATACGCAGTATTTT | CASTGLAGGGGDTQYF
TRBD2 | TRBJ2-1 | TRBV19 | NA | TGTGCCAGTAGTAGGTTAGCGGGTGCAGGTTACAATGAGCAGTTCTTC | CASSRLAGAGYNEQFF
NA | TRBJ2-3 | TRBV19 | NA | TGTGCCAGTAATCGGGGAATCACAGATACGCAGTATTTT | CASNRGITDTQYF
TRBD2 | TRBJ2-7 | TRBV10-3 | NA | TGTGCCATCAGTGAGACAACTAGCGGCGAGCAGTACTTC | CAISETTSGEQYF
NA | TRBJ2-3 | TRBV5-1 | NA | TGCGCCAGCAGCTTGATCTCAGATACGCAGTATTTT | CASSLISDTQYF
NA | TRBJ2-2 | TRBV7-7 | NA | TGTGCTAGCAGCTCACAAGGGGGCACCGGGGAGCTGTTTTTT | CASSSQGGTGELFF
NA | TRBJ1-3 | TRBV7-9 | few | TGTTCCAGCAGCTCCACAGGGATCGGAAACACCATATATTTT | CSSSSTGIGNTIYF
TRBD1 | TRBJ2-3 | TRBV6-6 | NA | TGTGCCAGCAGTTACCCGGGACAGGGGCGTGTTGGTACGCAGTATTTT | CASSYPGQGRVGTQYF
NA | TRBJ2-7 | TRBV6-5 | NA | TGTGCCAGCAGTTGGAGGACTACCGTGGCTGTGGACGAGCAGTACTTC | CASSWRTTVAVDEQYF
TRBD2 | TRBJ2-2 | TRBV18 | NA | TGTGCCAGCTCACCACCTCACGGCGGGGGGACCACCGGGGAGCTGTTTTTT | CASSPPHGGGTTGELFF
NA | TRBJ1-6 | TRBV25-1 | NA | TGTGCCAGCAGTGACCCCGATATGGGCAGTTCACCCCTCCACTTT | CASSDPDMGSSPLHF
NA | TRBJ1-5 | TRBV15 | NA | TGTGCCACCAGCAGAGGGGGGGGAGGTCAGCCCCAGCATTTT | CATSRGGGGQPQHF
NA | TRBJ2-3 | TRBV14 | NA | TGTGCCAGCAGCCAAGATATAGCAGTAGATACGCAGTATTTT | CASSQDIAVDTQYF
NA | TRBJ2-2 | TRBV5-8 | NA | TGTGCCAGCAGCTGGGCGACTAGATCCAACGGGGAGCTGTTTTTT | CASSWATRSNGELFF
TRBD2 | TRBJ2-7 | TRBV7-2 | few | TGTGCCAGCAGCCCCCGGACTAGCGGGACCTACGAGCAGTACTTC | CASSPRTSGTYEQYF
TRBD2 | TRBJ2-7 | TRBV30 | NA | TGTGCCTGGAGGCCCGGCGGGAGTTCCTACGAGCAGTACTTC | CAWRPGGSSYEQYF
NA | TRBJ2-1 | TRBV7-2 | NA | TGTGCCAGCAGCTTACTCACCCGAATAGCCCCCTACAATGAGCAGTTCTTC | CASSLLTRIAPYNEQFF
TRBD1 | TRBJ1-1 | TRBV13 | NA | TGTGCCAGCAGCCCCCGCCGGGACAGGGGTTCGAACACTGAAGCTTTCTTT | CASSPRRDRGSNTEAFF
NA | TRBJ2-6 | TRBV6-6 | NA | TGTGCCAGCCTCCGTTCCTCTGGGGCCAACGTCCTGACTTTC | CASLRSSGANVLTF